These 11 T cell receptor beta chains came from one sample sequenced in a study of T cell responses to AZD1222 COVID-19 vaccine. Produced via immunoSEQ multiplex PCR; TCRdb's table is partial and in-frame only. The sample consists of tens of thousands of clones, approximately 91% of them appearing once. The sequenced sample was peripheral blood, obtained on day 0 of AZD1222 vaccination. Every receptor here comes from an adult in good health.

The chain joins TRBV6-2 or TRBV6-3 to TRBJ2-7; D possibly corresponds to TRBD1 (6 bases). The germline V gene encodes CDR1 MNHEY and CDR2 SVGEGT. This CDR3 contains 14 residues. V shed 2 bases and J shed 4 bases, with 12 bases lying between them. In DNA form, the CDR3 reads TGTGCCAGCAGTTACGGACAGCAGATTTACGAGCAGTACTTC. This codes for CASSYGQQIYEQYF.

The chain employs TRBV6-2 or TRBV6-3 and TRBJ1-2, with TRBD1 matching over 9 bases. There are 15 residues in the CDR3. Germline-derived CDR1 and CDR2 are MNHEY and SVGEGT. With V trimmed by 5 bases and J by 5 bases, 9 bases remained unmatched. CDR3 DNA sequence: TGTGCCAGCAGTAAACCCGGGACAGGGACTTATGGCTACACCTTC. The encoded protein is CASSKPGTGTYGYTF.

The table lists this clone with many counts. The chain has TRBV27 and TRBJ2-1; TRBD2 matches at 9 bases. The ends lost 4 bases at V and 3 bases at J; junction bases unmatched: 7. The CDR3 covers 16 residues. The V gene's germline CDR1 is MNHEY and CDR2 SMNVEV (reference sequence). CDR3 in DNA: TGTGCCAGCAGTTCCCCGCGGGGGGGACGCTACAATGAGCAGTTCTTC. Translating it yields CASSSPRGGRYNEQFF.

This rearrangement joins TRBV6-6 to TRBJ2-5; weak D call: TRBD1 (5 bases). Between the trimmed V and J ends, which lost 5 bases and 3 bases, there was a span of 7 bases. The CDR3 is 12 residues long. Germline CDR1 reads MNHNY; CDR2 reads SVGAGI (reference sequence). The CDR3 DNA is TGTGCCAGCAGTCGCAGGGAAGAGACCCAGTACTTC. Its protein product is CASSRREETQYF.

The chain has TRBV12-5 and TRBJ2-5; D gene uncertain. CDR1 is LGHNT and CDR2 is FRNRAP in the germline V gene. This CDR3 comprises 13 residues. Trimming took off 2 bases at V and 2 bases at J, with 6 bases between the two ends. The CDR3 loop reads CASGLSLQETQYF. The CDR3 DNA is TGTGCTAGTGGTTTGTCCCTACAAGAGACCCAGTACTTC.

Written as DNA, the CDR3 is TGTGCCAGCAGCCAAGAACGTAGGGTTGGCTACACCTTC. Encoded protein: CASSQERRVGYTF. V is TRBV3-1 (or the pseudogene TRBV3-2) and J is TRBJ1-2, with D unresolved. This CDR3 contains 13 residues. V was cut by 0 bases and J by 7 bases, with 9 bases left in between. The germline V gene has CDR1 LGHDT and CDR2 YNNKEL (reference sequence).

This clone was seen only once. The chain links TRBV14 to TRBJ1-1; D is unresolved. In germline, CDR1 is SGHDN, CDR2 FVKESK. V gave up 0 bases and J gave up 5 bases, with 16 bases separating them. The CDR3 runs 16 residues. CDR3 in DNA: TGTGCCAGCAGCCAAGATGGCGCCCGGCGGAGGACTGAAGCTTTCTTT. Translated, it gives CASSQDGARRRTEAFF.

The CDR3 spells CASSGQLYSYEQYF. The CDR3 DNA reads as TGTGCCAGCTCGGGACAGCTTTACTCCTACGAGCAGTACTTC. The chain uses TRBV18 and TRBJ2-7; 7 bases fit TRBD1. There are 14 residues in the CDR3. The germline CDR1 and CDR2 sequences are KGHSH and LQKENI. V lost 6 bases, J lost 0 bases, and 5 bases stayed unmatched.

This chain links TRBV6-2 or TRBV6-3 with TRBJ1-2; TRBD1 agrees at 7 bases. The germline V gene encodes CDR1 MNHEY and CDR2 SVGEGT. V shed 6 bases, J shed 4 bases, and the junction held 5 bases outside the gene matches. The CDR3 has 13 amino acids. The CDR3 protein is CASSRGQLYGYTF. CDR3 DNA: TGTGCCAGCAGCAGGGGACAGCTCTATGGCTACACCTTC.

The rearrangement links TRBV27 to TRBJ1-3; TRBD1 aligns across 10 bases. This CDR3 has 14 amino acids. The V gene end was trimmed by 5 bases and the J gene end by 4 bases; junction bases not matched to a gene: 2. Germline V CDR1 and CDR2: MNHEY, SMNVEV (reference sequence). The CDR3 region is CASSRQGAGNTIYF. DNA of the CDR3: TGTGCCAGCAGTCGACAGGGGGCGGGAAACACCATATATTTT.

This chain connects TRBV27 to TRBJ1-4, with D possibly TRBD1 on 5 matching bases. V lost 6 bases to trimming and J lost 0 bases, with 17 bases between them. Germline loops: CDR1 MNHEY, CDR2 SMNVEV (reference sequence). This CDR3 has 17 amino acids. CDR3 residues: CASSKSRDRSTNEKLFF. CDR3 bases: TGTGCCAGCAGCAAAAGCCGGGACCGATCAACTAATGAAAAACTGTTTTTT.